Listed below are T cell receptor beta chains from one sample, sequenced in a study of CD8+CD57+ T cells in acquired aplastic anemia. A single record per CDR3 protein comes from TCRdb applying MiXCR to the reads. This sample carries approximately 81,000 distinct CDR3 sequences, 40% to 50% of them seen once, and the ten largest clones take approximately 61%. The sequencing sample was made of sorted CD4+, CD8+, or CD8+CD57+ T cells (not recorded which) from PBMCs. These receptors were collected from a human donor in good health, serving as a control. Both conserved end residues are part of each CDR3. Each record gives: D gene, clone size, CDR3 length, V gene, J gene, CDR3 protein, CDR3 DNA. The D gene is left open where the match is weak. Clone size is given for some rows only: seen once, a few or many times, or a class if the clone is expanded.

>-|-|14|TRBV10-2|TRBJ1-1
CASSENLPTREAFF
TGCGCCAGCAGTGAAAACTTGCCCACAAGGGAAGCTTTCTTT
>-|-|15|TRBV29-1|TRBJ1-2
CSAPTGTSGIWGYTF
TGCAGCGCCCCAACCGGGACTAGCGGGATCTGGGGCTACACCTTC
>-|-|12|TRBV6-1|TRBJ2-7
CASIRGFYEQYF
TGTGCCAGCATAAGGGGCTTCTACGAGCAGTACTTC
>-|-|12|TRBV12-3/TRBV12-4|TRBJ1-2
CASSFTSYGYTF
TGTGCCAGCAGTTTCACGAGCTATGGCTACACCTTC
>-|-|14|TRBV25-1|TRBJ2-7
CASSARPLEYEQYF
TGTGCCAGCAGTGCTAGACCACTCGAGTACGAGCAGTACTTC
>-|-|12|TRBV30|TRBJ2-7
CAWSVGGYEQCF
TGTGCCTGGAGTGTAGGGGGATACGAGCAGTGCTTC
>-|many|14|TRBV20-1|TRBJ2-1
CSAEGVEELGEQFF
TGCAGTGCTGAAGGGGTAGAGGAGTTGGGTGAGCAGTTCTTC
>TRBD2|-|13|TRBV19|TRBJ2-7
CASASGGWREQYF
TGTGCCAGTGCTAGCGGGGGGTGGCGCGAGCAGTACTTC
>-|-|13|TRBV30|TRBJ1-1
CASLELGNTEAFF
TGTGCCTCCCTGGAGTTAGGGAACACTGAAGCTTTCTTT
>TRBD2|-|17|TRBV9|TRBJ2-3
CASSEPGLAGGEDTQYF
TGTGCCAGCAGCGAGCCGGGACTAGCGGGAGGGGAAGATACGCAGTATTTT
>-|many|17|TRBV2|TRBJ2-1
CASSAPTPSSSYNEQFF
TGTGCCAGCAGTGCCCCAACGCCTAGCAGCTCCTACAATGAGCAGTTCTTC
>-|many|13|TRBV13|TRBJ2-3
CASSLVVTDTQYF
TGTGCCAGCAGCTTAGTTGTCACAGATACGCAGTATTTT
>TRBD1|once|16|TRBV5-1|TRBJ2-7
CASSFEPGQGVYEQCF
TGCGCCAGCAGTTTCGAGCCGGGACAGGGCGTCTACGAGCAGTGCTTC
>-|many|13|TRBV29-1|TRBJ2-3
CSVPGAGGDTQYF
TGCAGCGTCCCGGGGGCAGGGGGGGATACGCAGTATTTT
>TRBD2|-|14|TRBV11-2|TRBJ2-1
CASNRGGTYNEQFF
TGTGCCAGCAACCGGGGGGGCACCTACAATGAGCAGTTCTTC
>-|-|15|TRBV25-1|TRBJ1-1
CASRKDIGLNTEAFF
TGTGCCAGCAGAAAGGACATAGGCCTTAACACTGAAGCTTTCTTT